The 22 T cell receptor beta chains below all came from one sample that was sequenced in a study of blood T cell repertoires in COVID-19. The data were produced by immunoSEQ multiplex PCR, yet TCRdb's version contains in-frame clones alone and is incomplete. The sample yields about 11,000 clones, 75% to 90% seen once. Sample: peripheral blood. The receptor set was obtained from a human donor in a cohort sampled during active COVID-19.

The chain carries TRBV9 and TRBJ2-7; possibly TRBD2 for D (7 bases). The germline V gene encodes CDR1 SGDLS and CDR2 YYNGEE. The V end lost 3 bases, the J end lost 0 bases, and 10 bases lay between the germline ends. This CDR3 region has 14 residues. In DNA, the CDR3 is TGTGCCAGCAGCGGAGGGGGGGGCTCCTACGAGCAGTACTTC. The encoded protein is CASSGGGGSYEQYF.

The chain combines TRBV27 with TRBJ2-3; 7 nucleotides line up with TRBD2. Trimming took 4 bases from V and 3 from J; bases not matched to a gene: 16. This CDR3 is 18 amino acids long. Germline V CDR1 and CDR2: MNHEY, SMNVEV (reference sequence). CDR3 nucleotide sequence: TGTGCCAGCAGTTCTTGGGGGGGTGGGATGTTCGGGACAGATACGCAGTATTTT. It specifies CASSSWGGGMFGTDTQYF.

The gene calls are TRBV3-1 (or the pseudogene TRBV3-2) and TRBJ2-7; TRBD2 aligns across 14 bases. CDR3 length equals 17 residues. The J segment lost 5 bases and the V segment lost 2 bases, leaving 8 bases of the junction unmatched. Germline CDR1 reads LGHDT; CDR2 reads YNNKEL (reference sequence). As DNA, the CDR3 is TGTGCCAGCAGCCAACCGGGACTAGCGGGAGTTAACCACGAGCAGTACTTC. It translates to CASSQPGLAGVNHEQYF.

V gene TRBV5-1 combines with J gene TRBJ2-7; TRBD2 might be the D (6 bases). CDR3 length: 15 residues. V lost 1 base, J lost 0 bases, and 11 bases lay in between. Germline V gene lookup returns CDR1 SGHRS and CDR2 YFSETQ. The CDR3 DNA reads as TGCGCCAGCAGCTTGAAGGGCGGGACCTCCTACGAGCAGTACTTC. It specifies CASSLKGGTSYEQYF.

The chain combines TRBV27 with TRBJ1-6, with unresolved D. Trimming shortened V by 0 bases and J by 10 bases, and 13 bases separated the two germline ends. The CDR3 totals 15 residues. Germline V gene data show CDR1 as MNHEY and CDR2 as SMNVEV (reference sequence). The CDR3 region is CASSLSTQSRSPLHF. The CDR3 nucleotides read TGTGCCAGCAGTTTATCGACTCAATCGAGGTCACCCCTCCACTTT.

This clone was observed a few times. The chain recombines TRBV19 with TRBJ1-5; a weak D match, TRBD1 (6 bases). V was clipped by 1 base and J by 5 bases, with 12 bases between them. The CDR3 loop spans 15 amino acids. Germline loops: CDR1 LNHDA, CDR2 SQIVND (reference sequence). The CDR3, as DNA: TGTGCCAGTAGTATAGTGCGAGGGGGTGATCAGCCCCAGCATTTT. This encodes CASSIVRGGDQPQHF. The whole variable domain, remainder taken from reference TRBV19 and TRBJ1-5, is DGGITQSPKYLFRKEGQNVTLSCEQNLNHDAMYWYRQDPGQGLRLIYYSQIVNDFQKGDIAEGYSVSREKKESFPLTVTSAQKNPTAFYLCASSIVRGGDQPQHFGDGTRLSIL.

The chain carries TRBV24-1 and TRBJ2-5; 9 bases align to TRBD1. Germline CDR1 reads KGHDR; CDR2 reads SFDVKD. This CDR3 is 15 amino acids long. Trimming at V came to 3 bases and at J to 4 bases, leaving 5 bases not matched to a gene. In nucleotides, the CDR3 is TGTGCCACCAGTGATCGGACAGGGGCGGGAGAGACCCAGTACTTC. It yields the protein CATSDRTGAGETQYF.

The sample holds a few counts of this clone. The genes are TRBV11-2 and TRBJ1-3; 8 nucleotides agree with TRBD1. V shed 1 base, J shed 0 bases, and the junction held 5 bases outside the gene matches. Germline CDR1 SGHAT, CDR2 FQNNGV. This CDR3 region has 17 residues. The CDR3 nucleotides are TGTGCCAGCAGCTTAGGGGGGACAGGCCCCTCTGGAAACACCATATATTTT. It encodes CASSLGGTGPSGNTIYF.

The gene calls are TRBV5-4 and TRBJ2-3; 8 bases fit TRBD2. Germline CDR1 SGHNT, CDR2 YYREEE (reference sequence). With V trimmed by 4 bases and J by 7 bases, 11 bases remained unmatched. The CDR3 is made up of 15 amino acids. DNA of the CDR3: TGTGCCAGCAGCCGCACTAGCGGCCCTGATCATACGCAGTATTTT. This sequence encodes CASSRTSGPDHTQYF.

As DNA, the CDR3 is TGCGCCAGCAGCCAGGGACAGGGGTTAATACATGAAAAACTGTTTTTT. Amino acids: CASSQGQGLIHEKLFF. The chain is built from TRBV4-1 and TRBJ1-4; 10 bases fit TRBD1. Germline-derived CDR1 and CDR2 are MGHRA and YSYEKL. This CDR3 has 16 residues. V gave up 3 bases and J gave up 6 bases; unmatched junction bases: 7.

The J gene is TRBJ1-1, the V gene TRBV5-1, with D unclear. The V gene's germline CDR1 is SGHRS and CDR2 YFSETQ. The CDR3 is made up of 16 amino acids. The V gene lost 2 bases and the J gene lost 1 base, with 15 bases spanning the gap. The CDR3: CASSLEPNPGNTEAFF. In DNA, the CDR3 is TGCGCCAGCAGCTTAGAACCTAACCCAGGGAACACTGAAGCTTTCTTT.

The genes are TRBV29-1 and TRBJ2-7; D call uncertain. V was cut by 4 bases and J by 3 bases, with 10 bases left in between. Germline lookup yields CDR1 SQVTM and CDR2 ANQGSEA. This CDR3 is 12 amino acids long. The CDR3 is CSVGLANYEQYF. The CDR3 DNA reads TGCAGCGTTGGACTGGCAAACTACGAGCAGTACTTC.

The chain couples TRBV29-1 to TRBJ2-7; 13 bases are a match to TRBD2. CDR1 is SQVTM, CDR2 ANQGSEA, per germline. This CDR3 region has 14 residues. V gave up 4 bases and J gave up 5 bases; unmatched junction bases: 5. This CDR3 is CSVVGTSGTNEQYF. In DNA form, the CDR3 reads TGCAGCGTTGTGGGGACTAGCGGGACCAACGAGCAGTACTTC.

This clone was observed a handful of times. The rearrangement links TRBV28 to TRBJ2-5; no clear D. Germline values: CDR1 MDHEN, CDR2 SYDVKM. The CDR3 consists of 15 residues. V shed 1 base and J shed 3 bases, with 12 bases lying between them. The CDR3 loop is CASSLSTDTEETQYF. CDR3 DNA: TGTGCCAGCAGTTTATCTACAGACACCGAAGAGACCCAGTACTTC.

This clone is deemed medium-sized (0.01 to 0.1%). This chain links TRBV28 with TRBJ2-7; D unresolved. The CDR3 sequence is 15 residues long. Trimming removed 2 bases from V and 0 bases from J, with 11 bases in between. Germline values: CDR1 MDHEN, CDR2 SYDVKM. The CDR3 loop reads CASSLNSLPSYEQYF. CDR3 sequence (DNA): TGTGCCAGCAGTTTAAACAGTTTACCCTCCTACGAGCAGTACTTC.

J is TRBJ2-1 and V is TRBV10-3; no firm D call. V lost 0 bases and J 5 bases, leaving 11 bases between the germline ends. The CDR3 is made up of 15 amino acids. From germline, CDR1 is ENHRY and CDR2 SYGVKD. In nucleotides, the CDR3 is TGTGCCATCAGTGAGTCGGCTGGTTTCAACAATGAGCAGTTCTTC. It translates to CAISESAGFNNEQFF.

The chain couples TRBV19 to TRBJ2-3; 11 bases map to TRBD1. V dropped 7 bases and J dropped 3; count of bases not matched to a gene: 6. The CDR3 covers 15 residues. Germline V CDR1 and CDR2: LNHDA, SQIVND (reference sequence). The CDR3 DNA sequence: TGTGCCAGTACCCCCCGGGACAGGGGGACAGATACGCAGTATTTT. The encoded protein is CASTPRDRGTDTQYF. The full variable domain, rest sourced from reference TRBV19 and TRBJ2-3, is DGGITQSPKYLFRKEGQNVTLSCEQNLNHDAMYWYRQDPGQGLRLIYYSQIVNDFQKGDIAEGYSVSREKKESFPLTVTSAQKNPTAFYLCASTPRDRGTDTQYFGPGTRLTVL.

This clone has a single count. The chain employs TRBV2 and TRBJ2-7; a possible D gene is TRBD2 (5 bases). CDR3 length: 14 residues. Between the trimmed V and J ends, which lost 5 bases and 6 bases, there was a span of 17 bases. Germline V gene sequence: CDR1 SNHLY, CDR2 FYNNEI. CDR3 coding DNA: TGTGCCAGCAGTCGAAGGGAGACCGGAATCGAGCAGTACTTC. Its protein is CASSRRETGIEQYF.

The rearrangement uses TRBV7-8 and TRBJ2-7, with TRBD2 matching 11 bases. The CDR3 covers 15 residues. The V gene's germline CDR1 is SGHVS and CDR2 FQNEAQ. The J segment lost 5 bases and the V segment lost 6 bases, leaving 9 bases of the junction unmatched. The CDR3 region is CASSLQPGLADEQYF. CDR3 in DNA: TGTGCCAGCAGTTTACAACCGGGACTAGCGGACGAGCAGTACTTC.

The chain recombines TRBV7-2 with TRBJ2-1, with a tentative D call TRBD2 (6 bases). This CDR3 has 16 amino acids. The germline V gene has CDR1 SGHTA and CDR2 FQGNSA. The ends were cut back, 4 bases at V and 0 bases at J, with 13 bases in the middle. The CDR3 region has the DNA TGTGCCAGCAGCTCGCACGGGAGTGTCTCCTACAATGAGCAGTTCTTC. The encoded protein is CASSSHGSVSYNEQFF.

The chain joins TRBV19 to TRBJ2-7; 9 bases are shared with TRBD1. CDR3 size: 15 residues. With V trimmed by 5 bases and J by 4 bases, 9 bases remained unmatched. The germline V gene encodes CDR1 LNHDA and CDR2 SQIVND (reference sequence). The CDR3 DNA sequence: TGTGCCAGTAGTTTTGGGACAGGGACTGAGTACGAGCAGTACTTC. Translating gives CASSFGTGTEYEQYF.

The gene calls are TRBV4-2 and TRBJ2-7; 10 bases map to TRBD2. CDR3 size: 20 residues. Trimming removed 0 bases from V and 2 bases from J; junction bases left unmatched: 16. Germline CDR1 reads LGHNA; CDR2 reads YNFKEQ. The CDR3 protein is CASSQEVGAPGLATTYEQYF. The CDR3 nucleotides are TGTGCCAGCAGCCAAGAAGTTGGCGCTCCGGGACTAGCGACTACCTACGAGCAGTACTTC.